The following is a T cell receptor (beta chain) sequence with its context. Its antigen has not been determined. Qualities for individual bases were not recorded, and no much larger clone is one base off. V drops 7 bases and J drops 6 bases, leaving 22 bases in between. Including the terminal cysteine and phenylalanine, the CDR3 comprises 16 residues. Only the CDR3 portion is preserved as DNA: 48 bases, with reading frame beginning at the first base. From a lookup of the germline V gene, CDR1 and CDR2 are MDHEN and SYDVKM. The data are from a study of blood T cell repertoires in COVID-19 (dated by TCRdb to 2018 to 2021). In terms of the full investigation: The collaborator samples originated in the United States, Italy and Spain and spanned the acute and convalescent phases of COVID-19. The material from the prospective study consisted of cDNA or gDNA derived from T cells, B-cell-depleted T cells, or PBMCs. Samples were obtained from the ongoing ImmuneRACE study (first 160 participants) and from 1,000 to 1,500 subjects provided by 6 global collaborators. Nearly every sample came with metadata listing a de-identified subject ID, COVID-19 status, age in years and sex. The repertoires were released in a freely available public database meant as a resource for research on the immune response to SARS-CoV-2. HLA class I and class II types, where available, came from metadata supplied by the sample provider rather than from assay-based typing. Deeply sampled blood TCRbeta repertoires from subjects exposed to, actively infected with, or recovered from COVID-19 were included in the dataset. The research as a whole found: Clinical and demographic metadata were provided uncurated, with the amount varying by source and participant.

TCRbeta CDR3 regions were amplified from genomic DNA by means of the immunoSEQ Assay, a bias-controlled multiplex PCR. Concerning the study's data processing: The number of nucleated cells in each sample was estimated from the amplification of reference gene primers within the assay. To quantify the absolute abundance of each unique TCRbeta CDR3 rearrangement, sequence reads were collapsed and filtered. For each sample, productive Simpson clonality was calculated as the square root of Simpson's diversity index over productive rearrangements. This is the immuneACCESS table as TCRdb keeps it, with only in-frame sequences that have V and J called. A part of the clones is gone; compared with another copy, unresolved V genes explain less than half, and the rest is unexplained. Clone size and the V and J calls come from that table; the DNA yielded D and trimming. For this sample the table gives around 300,000 clones, of which around 87% were detected only once. The ten largest clones add up to 1% of the sample.

Whole blood was collected in K2EDTA tubes by collaborating institutions according to the institutions' own protocols. Collaborator samples were shipped for TCRbeta analysis as frozen whole blood, isolated PBMCs, or DNA extracted from either sample type. The material sequenced was peripheral blood. This receptor was obtained from a man aged 45-60 years with active or convalescent COVID-19. The chain couples TRBV28 to TRBJ1-5; the D segment could be TRBD1, given 5 matching bases. The CDR3 amino acid sequence is: CASKVPGDAASQPQHF. The DNA reads as follows: TGTGCCAGCAAGGTCCCGGGGGACGCCGCAAGTCAGCCCCAGCATTTT.